The 5 T cell receptor beta chains below all came from one sample that was sequenced in a study of T cells after yellow fever vaccination. MiXCR was run by TCRdb on the 5' RACE reads, yielding one entry per CDR3 protein. The top ten clones hold roughly an eighth of a sample with about 550,000 distinct CDR3 sequences, 19% of them seen once. The input for sequencing was PBMCs, taken 15 days after the yellow fever booster vaccination. All receptors come from a man younger than 40 who received the YFV17D yellow fever vaccine.

This clonotype has only a few counts. Here the CDR3 DNA reads TGTGCCAGCAGTTCCATAGCGGGAGTCCACAATGAGCAGTTCTTC. This encodes CASSSIAGVHNEQFF. This chain links TRBV12-3 or TRBV12-4 with TRBJ2-1, with TRBD2 matching over 9 bases. There are 15 residues in the CDR3. The V and J ends lost 4 bases and 5 bases, in that order; junction bases with no gene match: 6.

This chain connects TRBV30 to TRBJ2-1; maybe TRBD2 (5 bases). The germline gives CDR1 GTSNPN, CDR2 SVGIG (reference sequence). V gave up 0 bases and J gave up 12 bases, with 12 bases separating them. The CDR3 sequence is 12 residues long. The CDR3 spells CAWSVWEFGQFF. For the CDR3, the DNA is TGTGCCTGGAGTGTGTGGGAGTTCGGGCAGTTCTTC.

This rearrangement joins TRBV20-1 to TRBJ2-1; TRBD2 matches 9 bases. There are 14 residues in the CDR3. The ends lost 4 bases at V and 1 base at J; junction bases unmatched: 2. Germline CDR1 is DFQATT and CDR2 is SNEGSKA (reference sequence). CDR3 sequence reads: CSATSGASYNEQFF. CDR3 DNA sequence: TGCAGTGCTACTAGCGGGGCGTCCTACAATGAGCAGTTCTTC.

This clonotype occurred a few times. The chain couples TRBV3-1 to TRBJ2-7, with D unclear. Trimming removed 8 bases at V and 2 bases at J, with 10 bases between. Looked up from germline, CDR1 is LGHDT and CDR2 is YNNKEL (reference sequence). The CDR3 is made up of 12 amino acids. The CDR3 coding sequence is TGTGCCAGCGGGAATTTAACCTACGAGCAGTACTTC. Translated, it gives CASGNLTYEQYF.

This clonotype has only a few counts. The chain recombines TRBV5-6 with TRBJ2-5, with D possibly being TRBD2 (5 bases). The V and J ends lost 0 bases and 5 bases respectively, with 8 bases between them. Germline V gene sequence: CDR1 SGHDT, CDR2 YYEEEE. The CDR3 loop spans 13 amino acids. CDR3 sequence: CASSLGEWETQYF. CDR3 nucleotides: TGTGCCAGCAGCTTGGGGGAGTGGGAGACCCAGTACTTC. The variable domain in full, with the rest retrieved from reference TRBV5-6 and TRBJ2-5, is DAGVTQSPTHLIKTRGQQVTLRCSPKSGHDTVSWYQQALGQGPQFIFQYYEEEERQRGNFPDRFSGHQFPNYSSELNVNALLLGDSALYLCASSLGEWETQYFGPGTRLLVL.